One and the same sample provided the 9 T cell receptor beta chains below, sequenced in a study of blood T cell repertoires in COVID-19. Profiled with immunoSEQ multiplex PCR; TCRdb holds only in-frame clones, not every one. The table has around 130,000 clones, around 87% seen once. Sequencing was carried out using peripheral blood. Source of these receptors: a man in his 70s with active COVID-19.

The rearrangement joins TRBV7-9 to TRBJ2-7, with D possibly TRBD1 on 5 matching bases. Germline values: CDR1 SEHNR, CDR2 FQNEAQ (reference sequence). This CDR3 region has 15 residues. The V end was cut by 5 bases, the J end by 4 bases, with 18 bases between. Here the CDR3 reads CASSALGDSPYEQYF. For the CDR3, the DNA is TGTGCCAGCAGCGCCCTGGGTGACAGCCCTTACGAGCAGTACTTC.

The chain combines TRBV25-1 with TRBJ2-1, with 9 bases lining up with TRBD1. CDR3 length: 16 amino acids. J gave up 1 base and V 6 bases, and 7 bases lay outside the gene matches. The germline V gene has CDR1 MGHDK and CDR2 SYGVNS. The CDR3 DNA sequence: TGTGCCAGCAGAGGACAGGGGCCAATATCCTACAATGAGCAGTTCTTC. Protein product: CASRGQGPISYNEQFF.

This chain uses TRBV5-1 with TRBJ1-4, with 7 bases matching TRBD1. This CDR3 is 15 amino acids long. Germline CDR1 is SGHRS and CDR2 is YFSETQ. V lost 7 bases and J lost 8; bases outside the gene matches: 14. CDR3 sequence reads: CASANNRGRGEKLFF. Here the CDR3 DNA reads TGCGCCAGCGCGAATAACAGGGGAAGAGGGGAAAAACTGTTTTTT.

The CDR3 DNA follows: TGTGCCGGTATAGGACAGTTTAACACTGAAGCTTTCTTT. It yields the protein CAGIGQFNTEAFF. The chain couples TRBV2 to TRBJ1-1, with D perhaps TRBD1 (6 bases). The CDR3 runs to 13 residues. V lost 11 bases and J 2 bases, leaving 15 bases between the germline ends. Germline V gives CDR1 SNHLY, CDR2 FYNNEI.

V and J are TRBV28 and TRBJ2-3, with 10 bases that match TRBD1. With 3 bases clipped from V and 6 bases from J, the junction kept 6 bases outside the gene matches. The CDR3 extends over 15 amino acids. Germline V gene sequence: CDR1 MDHEN, CDR2 SYDVKM. In DNA form, the CDR3 reads TGTGCCAGCAGTTTTCGAGGGACAGGGGCCGATACGCAGTATTTT. Translation gives CASSFRGTGADTQYF.

The rearrangement uses TRBV28 and TRBJ1-1, with D perhaps matching TRBD1 (5 bases). The CDR3 sequence is 13 residues long. Per the germline V gene, CDR1 is MDHEN and CDR2 is SYDVKM. The V end was cut by 6 bases, the J end by 1 base, with 9 bases between. The CDR3 region has the DNA TGTGCCAGCAGACGGGGGGGGAACACTGAAGCTTTCTTT. Amino acid sequence: CASRRGGNTEAFF.

The genes are TRBV5-1 and TRBJ2-5, with 9 bases fitting TRBD1. J was trimmed by 1 base and V by 4 bases; bases with no gene match: 5. In germline, CDR1 is SGHRS, CDR2 YFSETQ. The CDR3 sequence is 15 residues long. The CDR3 coding sequence is TGCGCCAGCAGCCGGAGACAGGGGGTCCAAGAGACCCAGTACTTC. It specifies CASSRRQGVQETQYF. Full variable domain (remainder filled in from reference TRBV5-1 and TRBJ2-5): KAGVTQTPRYLIKTRGQQVTLSCSPISGHRSVSWYQQTPGQGLQFLFEYFSETQRNKGNFPGRFSGRQFSNSRSEMNVSTLELGDSALYLCASSRRQGVQETQYFGPGTRLLVL.

This chain uses TRBV11-2 with TRBJ2-5; 9 bases fit TRBD1. The J segment lost 4 bases and the V segment lost 5 bases, leaving 8 bases of the junction unmatched. CDR1 and CDR2 from the germline V gene are SGHAT and FQNNGV. CDR3 size: 15 residues. The chain's CDR3 is CASSRGTGNRETQYF. The CDR3 nucleotides are TGTGCCAGCAGCCGGGGGACAGGGAATAGAGAGACCCAGTACTTC.

This rearrangement joins TRBV7-3 to TRBJ2-5; 7 bases match TRBD2. After removal of 2 bases from V and 5 bases from J, the junction contained 8 bases not matched to a gene. Germline loops: CDR1 SGHTA, CDR2 FQGTGA. This CDR3 is built from 15 residues. CDR3 DNA: TGTGCCAGCAGCTTAGGGGGAGGGCTGGAGGAGACCCAGTACTTC. Translated: CASSLGGGLEETQYF.